Reported below is one TCR beta chain. After removal of 5 bases from V and 4 bases from J, the junction contained 20 bases not matched to a gene. CDR3 size: 19 residues. Per the germline V gene, CDR1 is MNHEY and CDR2 is SMNVEV (reference sequence). In the original analysis: Amplification of reference gene primers was used by the study to estimate nucleated cell counts. Profiling relied on immunoSEQ multiplex PCR, and the TCRdb table lists in-frame clones only, not all of them. V, J and clone size were drawn from that table, and D and trimming were deduced from the DNA. The repertoire consists of around 480,000 clones, with 88% occurring once and the leading ten covering around an eighth. This sample is part of a study of blood T cell repertoires in COVID-19. Study as a whole: Researchers got acute and convalescent COVID-19 samples from the United States, Italy and Spain.

The genes are TRBV27 and TRBJ2-1, with 7 bases aligning to TRBD2. Material: peripheral blood. This receptor was identified in a woman aged 50 to 60 with COVID-19, enrolled during active disease. CDR3 sequence (DNA): TGTGCCAGCAGTGCTAAGGTCGGACTGGCGGGGGAACTTTACAATGAGCAGTTCTTC. Protein: CASSAKVGLAGELYNEQFF.